This is a list of T cell receptor beta chains from one sample in a study of prognosis after radiotherapy for stage I lung cancer. From the multiplex PCR reads, TCRdb called clonotypes with MiXCR, one entry per CDR3 protein. The profile shows under 30,000 distinct CDR3 sequences, about a third of them singletons. The material sequenced was PBMCs, taken before or after stereotactic body radiation therapy (not recorded which). These receptors all stem from a donor older than 45 with non-small cell lung cancer. The CDR3 runs from the conserved cysteine through the conserved F or W. Each record gives: D gene, J gene, clone size, V gene, CDR3 protein, CDR3 DNA. D genes are given only for firm matches. Not all rows give a size; the values are once, few, many and, for expanded clones, a class.

D: TRBD1
J: TRBJ2-7
size: many
V: TRBV4-1
CDR3: CASSESTGSSYEQYF
DNA: TGCGCCAGCAGCGAATCGACAGGGAGCTCCTACGAGCAGTACTTC

D: TRBD1
J: TRBJ1-2
size: many
V: TRBV3-1
CDR3: CASSPEGQGGGYTF
DNA: TGTGCCAGCAGCCCAGAGGGACAGGGAGGTGGCTACACCTTC

D: -
J: TRBJ1-3
size: -
V: TRBV5-4
CDR3: CASSYGGWGTVTGNTIYF
DNA: TGTGCCAGCAGCTATGGAGGGTGGGGTACGGTAACTGGAAACACCATATATTTT

D: -
J: TRBJ2-7
size: many
V: TRBV20-1
CDR3: CSARASQSSYEQYF
DNA: TGCAGTGCTAGAGCTAGTCAGTCCTCCTACGAGCAGTACTTC

D: -
J: TRBJ2-7
size: -
V: TRBV12-3/TRBV12-4
CDR3: CTSSLGPSFDGEQYF
DNA: TGTACCAGCAGTTTGGGGCCCTCATTCGATGGCGAGCAGTACTTC

D: TRBD1
J: TRBJ1-5
size: -
V: TRBV19
CDR3: CSISNDRDQPQHF
DNA: TGTTCCATTAGTAACGACAGGGATCAGCCCCAGCATTTT

D: -
J: TRBJ1-2
size: many
V: TRBV5-6
CDR3: CASSLITDGYTF
DNA: TGTGCCAGCAGCTTGATTACAGATGGCTACACCTTC

D: -
J: TRBJ2-2
size: -
V: TRBV7-7
CDR3: CASSGILHHANTGELFF
DNA: TGTGCCAGCAGCGGTATTCTTCATCACGCGAACACCGGGGAGCTGTTTTTT

D: -
J: TRBJ2-7
size: many
V: TRBV7-9
CDR3: CASSSRWRENYEQYF
DNA: TGTGCCAGCAGCTCGCGGTGGCGGGAAAACTACGAGCAGTACTTC

D: -
J: TRBJ2-7
size: many
V: TRBV5-6
CDR3: CASSRPGRAHEQYF
DNA: TGTGCCAGCAGCCGCCCGGGCAGGGCCCACGAGCAGTACTTC

D: -
J: TRBJ1-1
size: many
V: TRBV5-1
CDR3: CASSWRSGASTEAFF
DNA: TGCGCCAGCAGCTGGCGTTCGGGGGCGAGTACTGAAGCTTTCTTT

D: TRBD1
J: TRBJ2-5
size: -
V: TRBV6-2/TRBV6-3
CDR3: CASSENPGQGIATQYF
DNA: TGTGCCAGCAGTGAGAATCCGGGACAGGGAATCGCGACCCAGTACTTC

D: -
J: TRBJ1-6
size: many
V: TRBV25-1
CDR3: CASSEDSYNSPLHF
DNA: TGTGCCAGCAGTGAGGACAGCTATAATTCACCCCTCCACTTT

D: -
J: TRBJ1-3
size: -
V: TRBV5-4
CDR3: CASSLRGIGNTIYF
DNA: TGTGCCAGCAGCTTGAGGGGGATTGGAAACACCATATATTTT

D: -
J: TRBJ1-3
size: many
V: TRBV11-2
CDR3: CASSLDSYTGNTIYF
DNA: TGTGCCAGCAGCTTAGACTCGTACACTGGAAACACCATATATTTT

D: -
J: TRBJ1-1
size: many
V: TRBV19
CDR3: CASSIQGSNTEAFF
DNA: TGTGCCAGTAGTATTCAGGGGTCGAACACTGAAGCTTTCTTT

D: -
J: TRBJ1-5
size: many
V: TRBV6-1
CDR3: CASSSQVDQPQHF
DNA: TGTGCCAGCTCGTCTCAGGTTGATCAGCCCCAGCATTTT

D: -
J: TRBJ1-5
size: many
V: TRBV6-5
CDR3: CASSWREGNQPQHF
DNA: TGTGCCAGCAGTTGGCGGGAAGGCAATCAGCCCCAGCATTTT

D: -
J: TRBJ2-5
size: many
V: TRBV20-1
CDR3: CSASQVQETQYF
DNA: TGCAGTGCTAGCCAGGTCCAAGAGACCCAGTACTTC

D: -
J: TRBJ1-1
size: many
V: TRBV12-5
CDR3: CASGFDRGAEAFF
DNA: TGTGCTAGTGGTTTCGACCGGGGCGCTGAAGCTTTCTTT

D: -
J: TRBJ1-1
size: many
V: TRBV7-9
CDR3: CASMWIVNTEAFF
DNA: TGTGCCAGCATGTGGATCGTGAACACTGAAGCTTTCTTT

D: TRBD1
J: TRBJ2-7
size: many
V: TRBV6-1
CDR3: CASSITGGSGLEQYF
DNA: TGTGCCAGCAGTATAACAGGGGGCAGCGGACTGGAGCAGTACTTC

D: TRBD2
J: TRBJ2-5
size: many
V: TRBV5-6
CDR3: CASGTSGIGETQYF
DNA: TGTGCCAGCGGGACTAGCGGGATAGGGGAGACCCAGTACTTC

D: -
J: TRBJ2-7
size: -
V: TRBV28
CDR3: CAISLLAGALGQYF
DNA: TGTGCCATCAGTTTACTAGCTGGGGCTTTGGGGCAGTACTTC

D: TRBD2
J: TRBJ2-1
size: -
V: TRBV9
CDR3: CASSGSLGNEQFF
DNA: TGTGCCAGTAGCGGGAGTTTGGGGAATGAGCAGTTCTTC

D: TRBD2
J: TRBJ2-1
size: medium-sized
V: TRBV6-1
CDR3: CASRTSGGFYNEQFF
DNA: TGTGCCAGCAGGACTAGCGGGGGATTCTACAATGAGCAGTTCTTC

D: -
J: TRBJ2-1
size: many
V: TRBV7-8
CDR3: CASSLVDSSYNEQFF
DNA: TGTGCCAGCAGCTTAGTAGATAGCTCCTACAATGAGCAGTTCTTC

D: -
J: TRBJ2-7
size: many
V: TRBV27
CDR3: CASSLSGDRAEQYF
DNA: TGTGCCAGCAGTTTATCAGGGGATCGCGCCGAGCAGTACTTC

D: TRBD1
J: TRBJ2-6
size: -
V: TRBV6-1
CDR3: CSSSVCLTGAGANVLTF
DNA: TGTTCCAGCAGTGTGTGTCTGACAGGGGCTGGGGCCAACGTCCTGACTTTC

D: -
J: TRBJ1-3
size: many
V: TRBV7-8
CDR3: CASKISGNTIYF
DNA: TGTGCCAGCAAGATCTCTGGAAACACCATATATTTT

D: -
J: TRBJ2-5
size: -
V: TRBV15
CDR3: CATRDVGDPQYF
DNA: TGTGCCACCAGAGATGTAGGTGATCCCCAGTACTTC

D: TRBD2
J: TRBJ2-1
size: many
V: TRBV5-1
CDR3: CASGLAGGGNEQFF
DNA: TGCGCCAGCGGACTAGCGGGGGGCGGCAATGAGCAGTTCTTC

D: -
J: TRBJ1-5
size: many
V: TRBV12-3/TRBV12-4
CDR3: CASSFGQINQPQHF
DNA: TGTGCCAGCAGTTTTGGTCAGATCAATCAGCCCCAGCATTTT